The 14 T cell receptor beta chains reported below all come from one sample, sequenced in a study of cytomegalovirus exposure and HLA in healthy donors. Vbeta (60) and Jbeta (13) primers were used in the PCR. Profiling relied on immunoSEQ multiplex PCR, and the TCRdb table lists in-frame clones only, not all of them. The table records some 97,000 clones, about 74% of them present only once. Material for sequencing was PBMCs. The receptors here all came from a woman aged 18-30 years in good health and CMV-seropositive.

A remark on this clone: One end of the junction does not line up with germline, which may come from a read error. The gene calls are TRBV7-9 and TRBJ1-1; no clear D. There are 13 residues in the CDR3. The V gene's germline CDR1 is SEHNR and CDR2 FQNEAQ (reference sequence). DNA for the CDR3: TGTTCCAGCAGCTTAGTTGGGAGCGGTGAAGCTTTCTTT. Encoded protein: CSSSLVGSGEAFF.

The chain is built from TRBV11-2 and TRBJ1-5, with D possibly being TRBD1 (5 bases). The V gene's germline CDR1 is SGHAT and CDR2 FQNNGV. V was pared by 5 bases and J by 3 bases, with 11 bases between. This CDR3 spans 14 amino acids. The CDR3 DNA is TGTGCCAGCAGCCCCCCAGGGTTCAATCAGCCCCAGCATTTT. Translated: CASSPPGFNQPQHF.

This rearrangement joins TRBV10-3 to TRBJ2-7, with 7 bases fitting TRBD1. V was clipped by 4 bases and J by 4 bases; unmatched bases: 13. This CDR3 contains 16 residues. In germline, CDR1 is ENHRY, CDR2 SYGVKD. The CDR3 nucleotides are TGTGCCATCAGTGGGCCAGGGACAGACATAAAATACGAGCAGTACTTC. This encodes CAISGPGTDIKYEQYF.

The chain combines TRBV21-1 with TRBJ1-4; TRBD1, as called in the table, went unchecked against the DNA. TRBV21-1 is deemed a pseudogene. This CDR3 spans 18 amino acids. In DNA form, the CDR3 reads TGTGCCAGCAGCAAAGCGTACGACAGTCGGGCAACTAATGAAAAACTGTTTTTT. Translated: CASSKAYDSRATNEKLFF.

In this sample, this clone turned up a few times. The J gene is TRBJ2-2, the V gene TRBV30; the D is unclear. Trimming took 0 bases from V and 6 from J, leaving 8 bases between them. Germline CDR1 and CDR2: GTSNPN and SVGIG (reference sequence). The CDR3 totals 13 residues. CDR3 bases: TGTGCCTGGAGTGTAAACAGTCCCGGGGAGCTGTTTTTT. As protein: CAWSVNSPGELFF.

This chain links TRBV14 with TRBJ2-1; 7 bases align to TRBD2. Losses at the gene ends were 4 bases for V and 4 bases for J; bases not matched to a gene: 4. Germline V gives CDR1 SGHDN, CDR2 FVKESK. The CDR3 sequence is 14 residues long. The CDR3 protein is CASSLWGGYNEQFF. The CDR3, as DNA: TGTGCCAGCAGCCTCTGGGGGGGGTACAATGAGCAGTTCTTC.

This clone was counted only a few times. The rearrangement joins TRBV29-1 to TRBJ2-3, with D tentatively TRBD2 (6 bases). The CDR3 sequence is 14 residues long. Trimming shortened V by 7 bases and J by 1 base, and 15 bases separated the two germline ends. CDR1 is SQVTM and CDR2 is ANQGSEA in the germline V gene. Written as DNA, the CDR3 is TGCAGCGCGACCGGGACTGCTGGCACAGATACGCAGTATTTT. This gives the protein CSATGTAGTDTQYF.

The V and J genes are TRBV23-1 and TRBJ2-7; 12 nucleotides match TRBD2. TRBV23-1 falls under the ORF class, with uncertain function. V lost 3 bases to trimming and J lost 0 bases; unmatched junction nucleotides: 6. The CDR3 extends over 17 amino acids. This CDR3 reads CASSHPPTSGSSYEQYF. Here the CDR3 DNA reads TGCGCCAGCAGTCATCCTCCGACTAGCGGGAGCTCCTACGAGCAGTACTTC.

This chain connects TRBV6-6 to TRBJ2-7, with 7 positions matching TRBD1. V lost 6 bases to trimming and J lost 3 bases; unmatched junction nucleotides: 5. The germline CDR1 and CDR2 sequences are MNHNY and SVGAGI (reference sequence). This CDR3 is built from 13 residues. Here the CDR3 reads CASSRDRLYEQYF. In DNA, the CDR3 is TGTGCCAGCAGCCGGGACAGACTCTACGAGCAGTACTTC.

The chain combines TRBV29-1 with TRBJ2-7; D is possibly TRBD1 (6 bases). The CDR3 extends over 14 amino acids. The germline gives CDR1 SQVTM, CDR2 ANQGSEA. V was trimmed by 0 bases and J by 2 bases, leaving 11 bases between them. The CDR3 nucleotides are TGCAGCGTTGAAGAAGGAGGACAGCCCTACGAGCAGTACTTC. Translated: CSVEEGGQPYEQYF.

This rearrangement joins TRBV4-1 to TRBJ2-1, with TRBD2 matching over 10 bases. V lost 0 bases to trimming and J lost 9 bases; unmatched junction nucleotides: 8. CDR1 is MGHRA and CDR2 is YSYEKL in the germline V gene. CDR3 length equals 16 residues. The CDR3 spells CASSQEALAGSPEQFF. CDR3 nucleotide sequence: TGCGCCAGCAGCCAAGAAGCACTAGCGGGATCGCCTGAGCAGTTCTTC.

The chain's CDR3 is CASSLPRLGEQYF. In nucleotides, the CDR3 is TGTGCCAGCAGCTTGCCCAGACTAGGCGAGCAGTACTTC. This chain uses TRBV5-6 with TRBJ2-7, with D perhaps matching TRBD2 (6 bases). From germline, CDR1 is SGHDT and CDR2 YYEEEE. V lost 1 base, J lost 6 bases, and 11 bases lay in between. The CDR3 is made up of 13 amino acids.

This chain connects TRBV27 to TRBJ2-7; D is perhaps TRBD2 (6 bases). The V end lost 0 bases, the J end lost 3 bases, and 18 bases lay between the germline ends. The CDR3 consists of 17 residues. Germline loops: CDR1 MNHEY, CDR2 SMNVEV (reference sequence). The CDR3 coding sequence is TGTGCCAGCAGTTTATCCCTGGACTATGCCCCCGACTACGAGCAGTACTTC. Its protein is CASSLSLDYAPDYEQYF.

This clone was observed a few times. This chain uses TRBV6-5 with TRBJ2-7, with no clear D. Between the trimmed V and J ends, which lost 6 bases and 4 bases, there was a span of 7 bases. Germline V gives CDR1 MNHEY, CDR2 SVGAGI. The CDR3 extends over 11 amino acids. CDR3 DNA sequence: TGTGCCAGCAGCAGATATTACGAGCAGTACTTC. Amino acid sequence: CASSRYYEQYF.